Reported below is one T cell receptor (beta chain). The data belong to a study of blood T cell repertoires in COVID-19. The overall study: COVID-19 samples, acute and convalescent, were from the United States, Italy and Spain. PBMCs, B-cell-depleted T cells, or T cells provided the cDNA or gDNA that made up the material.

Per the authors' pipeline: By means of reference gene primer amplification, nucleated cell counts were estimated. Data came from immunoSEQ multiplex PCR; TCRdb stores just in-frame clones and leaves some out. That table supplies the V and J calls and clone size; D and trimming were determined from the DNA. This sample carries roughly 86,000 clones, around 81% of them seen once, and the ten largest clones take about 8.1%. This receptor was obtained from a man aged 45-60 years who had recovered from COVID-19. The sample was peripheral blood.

The DNA of the CDR3 is TGTGCCATCAGCCGGGACAACTCCTACGAGCAGTACTTC. As protein: CAISRDNSYEQYF. This chain uses TRBV10-3 with TRBJ2-7; maybe TRBD1 (6 bases). The CDR3 covers 13 residues. Germline V gene data show CDR1 as ENHRY and CDR2 as SYGVKD. The V and J ends lost 6 bases and 0 bases respectively, with 9 bases between them.